The entry that follows covers one TCR beta chain sequence. These data are taken from a study of blood T cell repertoires in COVID-19. The wider study: Sites in the United States, Italy and Spain provided acute and convalescent COVID-19 samples. The analysed material was cDNA or gDNA that came from T cells, B-cell-depleted T cells, or PBMCs.

Germline assignment: CDR1 MNHEY and CDR2 SMNVEV (reference sequence). The CDR3 is 13 residues long. V lost 6 bases and J lost 3; bases outside the gene matches: 4. In the original analysis: Reference gene primer amplification in the assay estimated nucleated cell counts. Sequencing used immunoSEQ multiplex PCR; TCRdb keeps in-frame clones, though not all of them. V and J calls and clone size follow that table, whereas D and trimming were derived from the DNA. The data contain about 110,000 clones, approximately 82% of them singletons. The sequenced material came from peripheral blood. This TCR derives from a woman older than 75 with acute or convalescent COVID-19. The chain employs TRBV27 and TRBJ2-7, with 8 nucleotides matching TRBD1. CDR3 sequence: CASSRQGSYEQYF. CDR3 nucleotide sequence: TGTGCCAGCAGCCGACAGGGGAGCTACGAGCAGTACTTC.